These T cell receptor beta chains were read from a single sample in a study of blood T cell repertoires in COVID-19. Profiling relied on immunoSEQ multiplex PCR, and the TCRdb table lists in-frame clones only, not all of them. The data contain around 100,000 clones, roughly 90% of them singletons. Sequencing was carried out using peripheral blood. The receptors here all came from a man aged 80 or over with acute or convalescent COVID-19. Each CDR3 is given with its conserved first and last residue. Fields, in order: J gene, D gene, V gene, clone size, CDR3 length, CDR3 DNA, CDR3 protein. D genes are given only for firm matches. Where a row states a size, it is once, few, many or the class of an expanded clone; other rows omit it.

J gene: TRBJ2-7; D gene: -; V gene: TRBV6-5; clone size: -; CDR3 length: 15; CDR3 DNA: TGTGCCAGCAGGCCCTCTCAGGAGGGGAGCCACGAGCAGTACTTC; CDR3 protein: CASRPSQEGSHEQYF
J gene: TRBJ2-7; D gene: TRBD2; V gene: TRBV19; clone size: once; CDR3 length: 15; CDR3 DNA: TGTGCCAGTAGTCCGAGGACTAGCGGGAGCTACGAGCAGTACTTC; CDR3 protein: CASSPRTSGSYEQYF
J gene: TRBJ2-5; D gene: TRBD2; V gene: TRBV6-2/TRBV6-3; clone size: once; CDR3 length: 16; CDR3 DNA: TGTGCCAGCAGTTATTCGGCTAGCGGGAGCCGGGAGACCCAGTACTTC; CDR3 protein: CASSYSASGSRETQYF
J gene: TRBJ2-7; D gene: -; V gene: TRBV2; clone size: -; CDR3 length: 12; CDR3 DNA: TGTGCCAGCAGGACCGATTCAGGGGAGCAGTACTTC; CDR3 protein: CASRTDSGEQYF
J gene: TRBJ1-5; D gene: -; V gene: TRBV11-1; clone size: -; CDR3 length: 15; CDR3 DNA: TGTGCCAGCAGCTTAGATACAGGGACACCGCTGCCCCAGCATTTT; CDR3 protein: CASSLDTGTPLPQHF
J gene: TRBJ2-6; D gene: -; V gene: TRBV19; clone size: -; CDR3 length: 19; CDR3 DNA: TGTGCCAGTAGTATTAGTCAGGGGCCTATAACGGCGGGGGCCAACGTCCTGACTTTC; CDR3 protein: CASSISQGPITAGANVLTF
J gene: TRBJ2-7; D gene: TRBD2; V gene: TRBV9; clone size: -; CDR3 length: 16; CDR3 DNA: TGTGCCAGCAGCCCCCGGACTAGCGGGAGTGCCTACGAGCAGTACTTC; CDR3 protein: CASSPRTSGSAYEQYF
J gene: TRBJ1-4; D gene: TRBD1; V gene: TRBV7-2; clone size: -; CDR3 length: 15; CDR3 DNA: TGTGCCAGCAGCCTTGGACAGGGGGCGGGTGAAAAACTGTTTTTT; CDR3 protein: CASSLGQGAGEKLFF
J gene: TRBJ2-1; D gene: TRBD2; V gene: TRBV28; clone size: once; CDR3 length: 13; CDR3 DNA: TGTGCCAGCAGCCGGGGGGGCGATCGTGAGCAGTTCTTC; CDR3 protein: CASSRGGDREQFF
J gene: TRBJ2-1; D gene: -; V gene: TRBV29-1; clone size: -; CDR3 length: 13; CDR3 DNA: TGCAGCGTTGCAATCAGGATTGTCAATGAGCAGTTCTTC; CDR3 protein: CSVAIRIVNEQFF
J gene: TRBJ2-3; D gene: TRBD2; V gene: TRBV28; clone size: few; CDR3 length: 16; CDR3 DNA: TGTGCCAGCAGCCCCGGGTCGGCGGGAGAACCAGATACGCAGTATTTT; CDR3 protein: CASSPGSAGEPDTQYF
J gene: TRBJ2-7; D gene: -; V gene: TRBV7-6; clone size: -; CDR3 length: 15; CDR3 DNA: TGTGCCAGCAGCCAAGCCCACGGTAGGGGGTACGAGCAGTACTTC; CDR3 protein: CASSQAHGRGYEQYF